The clone carrying this T cell receptor (beta chain) occurred many times. TCRdb passed the RACE reads through MiXCR, listing each CDR3 protein once. The table lists around 95,000 distinct CDR3 sequences, approximately 11% of them singletons. J lost 4 bases, V lost 5 bases, and 7 bases had no gene match. The CDR3 runs 14 residues. The sample belongs to a study of human T cells and chemical hapten exposure. Study as a whole: Upper-back patches of 0.01% DPC were read at 6 days. Slight volume differences across pooled libraries mainly accounted for varying per-sample TCR yields.

The sample's time point: pre-sensitization, week 0. The treatment: therapeutic diphenylcyclopropenone sensitization with weekly scalp DPC. The chain recombines TRBV12-3 or TRBV12-4 with TRBJ1-2; TRBD1 matches 7 bases. This receptor was obtained from a woman aged 55 to 70 with alopecia areata. Some clones in this sample may be carry-over from other donors' samples. The sequenced sample was whole blood, obtained in connection with sensitization to the hapten diphenylcyclopropenone (DPC). The DNA for the CDR3 is TGTGCCAGCAGTCTACAGGGGCGTGGCTATGGCTACACCTTC. Its translation is CASSLQGRGYGYTF.